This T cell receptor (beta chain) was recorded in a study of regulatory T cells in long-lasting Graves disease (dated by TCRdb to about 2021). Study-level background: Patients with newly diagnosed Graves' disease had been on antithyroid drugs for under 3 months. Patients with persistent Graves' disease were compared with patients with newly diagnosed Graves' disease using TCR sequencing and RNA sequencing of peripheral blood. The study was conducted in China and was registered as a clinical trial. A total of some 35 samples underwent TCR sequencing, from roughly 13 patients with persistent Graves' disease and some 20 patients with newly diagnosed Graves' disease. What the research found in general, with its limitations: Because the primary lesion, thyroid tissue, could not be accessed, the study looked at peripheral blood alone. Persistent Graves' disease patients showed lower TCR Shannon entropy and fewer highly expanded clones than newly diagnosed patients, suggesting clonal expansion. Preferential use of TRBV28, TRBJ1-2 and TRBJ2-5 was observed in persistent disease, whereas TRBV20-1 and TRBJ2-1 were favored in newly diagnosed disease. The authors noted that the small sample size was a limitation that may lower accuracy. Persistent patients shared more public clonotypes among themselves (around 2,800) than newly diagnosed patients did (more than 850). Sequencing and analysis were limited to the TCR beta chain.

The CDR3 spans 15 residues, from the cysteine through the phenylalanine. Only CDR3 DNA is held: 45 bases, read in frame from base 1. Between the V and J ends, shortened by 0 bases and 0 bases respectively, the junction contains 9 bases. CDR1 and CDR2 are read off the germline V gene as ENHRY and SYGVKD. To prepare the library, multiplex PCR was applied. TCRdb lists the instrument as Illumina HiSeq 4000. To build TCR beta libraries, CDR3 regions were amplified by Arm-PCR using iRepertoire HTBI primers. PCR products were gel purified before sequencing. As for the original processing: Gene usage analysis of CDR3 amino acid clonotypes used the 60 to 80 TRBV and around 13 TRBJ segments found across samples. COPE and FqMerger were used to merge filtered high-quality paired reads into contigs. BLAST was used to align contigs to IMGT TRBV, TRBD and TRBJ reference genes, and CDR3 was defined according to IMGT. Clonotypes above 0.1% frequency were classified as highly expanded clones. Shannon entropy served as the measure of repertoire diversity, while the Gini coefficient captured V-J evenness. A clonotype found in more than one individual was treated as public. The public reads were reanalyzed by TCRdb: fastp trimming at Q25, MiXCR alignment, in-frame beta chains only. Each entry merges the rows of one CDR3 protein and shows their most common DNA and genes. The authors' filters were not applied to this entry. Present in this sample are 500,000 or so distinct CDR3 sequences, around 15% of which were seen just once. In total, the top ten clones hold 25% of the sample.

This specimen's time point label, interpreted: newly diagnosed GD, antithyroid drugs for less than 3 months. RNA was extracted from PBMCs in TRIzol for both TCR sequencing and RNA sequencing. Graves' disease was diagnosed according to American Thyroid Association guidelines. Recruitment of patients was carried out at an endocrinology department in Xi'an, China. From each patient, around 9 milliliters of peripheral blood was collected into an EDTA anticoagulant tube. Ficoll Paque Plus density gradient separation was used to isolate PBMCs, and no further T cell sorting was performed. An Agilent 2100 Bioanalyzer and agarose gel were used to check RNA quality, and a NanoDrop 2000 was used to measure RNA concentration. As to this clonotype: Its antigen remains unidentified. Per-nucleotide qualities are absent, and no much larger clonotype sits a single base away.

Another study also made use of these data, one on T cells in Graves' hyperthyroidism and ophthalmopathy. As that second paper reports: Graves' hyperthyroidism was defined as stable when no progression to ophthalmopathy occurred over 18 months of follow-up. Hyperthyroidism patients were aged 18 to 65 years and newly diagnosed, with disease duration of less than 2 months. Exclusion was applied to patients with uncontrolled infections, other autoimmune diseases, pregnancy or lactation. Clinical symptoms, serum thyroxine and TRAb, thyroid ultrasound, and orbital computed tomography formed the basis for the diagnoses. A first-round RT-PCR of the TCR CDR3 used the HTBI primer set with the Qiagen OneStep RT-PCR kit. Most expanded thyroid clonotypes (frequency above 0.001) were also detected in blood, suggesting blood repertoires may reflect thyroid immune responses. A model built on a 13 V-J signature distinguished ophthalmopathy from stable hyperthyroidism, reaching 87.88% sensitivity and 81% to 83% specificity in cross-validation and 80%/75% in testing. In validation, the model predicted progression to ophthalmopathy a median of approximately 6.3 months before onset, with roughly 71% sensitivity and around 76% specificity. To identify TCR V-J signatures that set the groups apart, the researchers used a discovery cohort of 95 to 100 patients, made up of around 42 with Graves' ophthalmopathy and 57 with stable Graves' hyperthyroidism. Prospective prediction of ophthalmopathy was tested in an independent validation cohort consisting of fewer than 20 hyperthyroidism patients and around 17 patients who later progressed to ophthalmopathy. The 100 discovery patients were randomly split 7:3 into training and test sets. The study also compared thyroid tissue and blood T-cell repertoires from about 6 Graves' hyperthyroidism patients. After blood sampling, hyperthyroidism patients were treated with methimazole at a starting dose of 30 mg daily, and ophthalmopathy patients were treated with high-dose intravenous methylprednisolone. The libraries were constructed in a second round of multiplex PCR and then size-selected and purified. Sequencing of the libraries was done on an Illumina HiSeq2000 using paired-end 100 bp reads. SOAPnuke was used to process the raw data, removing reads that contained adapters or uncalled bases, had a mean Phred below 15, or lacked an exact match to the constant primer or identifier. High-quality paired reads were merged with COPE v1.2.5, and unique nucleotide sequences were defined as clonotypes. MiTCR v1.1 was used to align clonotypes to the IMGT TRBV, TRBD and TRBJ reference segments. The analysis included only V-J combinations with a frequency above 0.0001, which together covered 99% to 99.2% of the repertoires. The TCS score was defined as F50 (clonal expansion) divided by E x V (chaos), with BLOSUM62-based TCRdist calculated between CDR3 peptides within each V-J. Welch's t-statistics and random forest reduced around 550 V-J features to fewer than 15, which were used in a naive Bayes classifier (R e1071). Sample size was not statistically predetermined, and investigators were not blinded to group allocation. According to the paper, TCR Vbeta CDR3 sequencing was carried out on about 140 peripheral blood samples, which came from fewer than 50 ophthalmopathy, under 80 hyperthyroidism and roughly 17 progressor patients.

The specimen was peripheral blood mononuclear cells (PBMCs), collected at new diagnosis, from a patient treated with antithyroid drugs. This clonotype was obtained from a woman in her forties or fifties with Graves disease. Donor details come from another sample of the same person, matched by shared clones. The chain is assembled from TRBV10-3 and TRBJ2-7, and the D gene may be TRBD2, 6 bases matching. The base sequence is TGTGCCATCAGTGAGTCCCACGGGAGCTCCTACGAGCAGTACTTC. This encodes CAISESHGSSYEQYF.